A selection of T cell receptor beta chains follows, all from one sample in a study of ipilimumab plus nivolumab after autologous stem cell transplantation. Some clones are missing from TCRdb's copy, which holds only in-frame ones; the method was immunoSEQ multiplex PCR. The table includes 20,000 to 25,000 clones, roughly 70% detected once. The specimen was PBMCs, collected in a trial of ipilimumab plus nivolumab as post-transplant consolidation. All receptors come from a male donor with diffuse large B-cell lymphoma. CDR3s include the opening cysteine and the closing phenylalanine or tryptophan. The D gene is left open where the match is weak. Part of the rows lack a size; the others show once, few, many or a class for expanded clones.

cdr3_aa | cdr3_nt | d_call | clone_size | j_call | v_call
CASSLSGENIQYF | TGTGCCAGCAGCTTATCGGGGGAGAACATTCAGTACTTC | . | . | TRBJ2-4 | TRBV7-9
CASSLVPGVPNEQFF | TGCGCCAGCAGCTTGGTCCCGGGAGTACCCAATGAGCAGTTCTTC | . | . | TRBJ2-1 | TRBV5-1
CASSSPAQGGPGNTIYF | TGTGCCAGCAGTTCCCCCGCCCAGGGAGGCCCTGGAAACACCATATATTTT | . | medium-sized | TRBJ1-3 | TRBV27
CASSEARISGNTIYF | TGTGCCAGCAGTGAGGCACGGATCTCTGGAAACACCATATATTTT | . | . | TRBJ1-3 | TRBV2
CASSSVSLTEAFF | TGTGCCAGCAGCTCGGTGAGTTTGACTGAAGCTTTCTTT | . | medium-sized | TRBJ1-1 | TRBV11-3
CASSFGASPSYEQYF | TGTGCCAGCAGTTTTGGCGCCTCACCCTCCTACGAGCAGTACTTC | . | . | TRBJ2-7 | TRBV27
CASSDGTGLYGYTF | TGTGCCAGCAGTGACGGGACAGGCCTCTATGGCTACACCTTC | TRBD1 | . | TRBJ1-2 | TRBV6-1
CASSLDTGSADTQYF | TGCGCCAGCAGCTTGGATACAGGGTCGGCAGATACGCAGTATTTT | . | . | TRBJ2-3 | TRBV5-1
CASSETPNQPQHF | TGTGCCAGCAGTGAAACACCTAATCAGCCCCAGCATTTT | . | . | TRBJ1-5 | TRBV2
CASSSRRGTVNTEAFF | TGTGCCAGCAGCTCCCGCCGCGGGACAGTGAACACTGAAGCTTTCTTT | TRBD1 | . | TRBJ1-1 | TRBV5-6
CASRPRPQGGETQYF | TGTGCCAGCAGACCCCGGCCCCAGGGAGGAGAGACCCAGTACTTC | . | . | TRBJ2-5 | TRBV7-8
CAWSITGVWTEAFF | TGTGCCTGGAGTATTACAGGGGTTTGGACTGAAGCTTTTTTT | TRBD1 | . | TRBJ1-1 | TRBV30
CASSGQTSTDTQYF | TGCGCCAGCAGCGGACAGACTAGCACAGATACGCAGTATTTT | . | . | TRBJ2-3 | TRBV5-1
CNARYNEKLFF | TGCAATGCTAGATATAATGAAAAACTGTTTTTT | . | once | TRBJ1-4 | TRBV20-1
CATSRDGVIETQYF | TGTGCCACCAGCAGAGATGGGGTAATCGAGACCCAGTACTTC | . | . | TRBJ2-5 | TRBV15
CASSFGTANYGYTF | TGTGCCAGCAGTTTCGGGACAGCTAACTATGGCTACACCTTC | TRBD1 | . | TRBJ1-2 | TRBV28
CASSLNPAVPRDTQYF | TGTGCCAGCAGCTTAAACCCCGCGGTGCCGCGAGATACGCAGTATTTT | . | . | TRBJ2-3 | TRBV7-3
CAWSVSSAGELFF | TGTGCCTGGAGTGTATCCTCCGCCGGGGAGCTGTTTTTT | . | . | TRBJ2-2 | TRBV30
CAWSVGLEEKLFF | TGTGCCTGGAGTGTAGGACTGGAGGAAAAACTGTTTTTT | . | . | TRBJ1-4 | TRBV30
CASSFEVQETQYF | TGCGCCAGCAGCTTTGAAGTCCAAGAGACCCAGTACTTC | . | . | TRBJ2-5 | TRBV5-1
CASSRQGQNTEAFF | TGCGCCAGCAGCCGTCAGGGCCAGAACACTGAAGCTTTCTTT | . | . | TRBJ1-1 | TRBV5-1
CASSEGQAAYEQYF | TGTGCCAGCAGTGAAGGACAGGCGGCCTACGAGCAGTACTTC | . | . | TRBJ2-7 | TRBV6-1
CASSLTSGNAGNTIYF | TGTGCCAGCAGCCTCACCTCAGGGAACGCTGGAAACACCATATATTTT | . | . | TRBJ1-3 | TRBV11-2